These 7 T cell receptor beta chains originate from one sample sequenced in a study of blood T cell repertoires in COVID-19. Sequencing was performed with immunoSEQ multiplex PCR; in TCRdb, only in-frame clones are kept and a portion is missing. The data contain about 400,000 clones, about 90% of them seen just once; the ten biggest clones take up 1% to 1.5%. Sequencing was performed on peripheral blood. These receptors were collected from a middle-aged man with acute or convalescent COVID-19.

CDR3 region: CASSFFRGFQHF. The CDR3 region has the DNA TGTGCCAGCAGCTTTTTTAGGGGGTTCCAGCATTTT. This chain uses TRBV5-6 with TRBJ1-5, with TRBD1 as a possible D gene (6 bases). This CDR3 contains 12 residues. Germline CDR1 SGHDT, CDR2 YYEEEE. Trimming cost V 2 bases and J 12 bases, with 12 bases left between them. Full variable domain (missing parts from reference TRBV5-6 and TRBJ1-5): DAGVTQSPTHLIKTRGQQVTLRCSPKSGHDTVSWYQQALGQGPQFIFQYYEEEERQRGNFPDRFSGHQFPNYSSELNVNALLLGDSALYLCASSFFRGFQHFGDGTRLSIL.

This chain connects TRBV7-2 to TRBJ2-5; TRBD1 is a possible D gene (5 bases). Trimming shortened V by 5 bases and J by 0 bases, and 13 bases separated the two germline ends. CDR1 is SGHTA and CDR2 is FQGNSA in the germline V gene. CDR3 size: 15 residues. For the CDR3, the DNA is TGTGCCAGCAGCCCCTGGACACGGTACCAAGAGACCCAGTACTTC. This sequence encodes CASSPWTRYQETQYF.

The J gene is TRBJ1-5, the V gene TRBV6-6; the match to TRBD1 covers 8 bases. Germline V CDR1 and CDR2: MNHNY, SVGAGI (reference sequence). CDR3 length: 15 amino acids. Trimming at V came to 6 bases and at J to 7 bases, leaving 11 bases not matched to a gene. The CDR3 region has the DNA TGTGCCAGCAGGGCGGGACAGGTCGGCGGGCAGCCCCAGCATTTT. The encoded protein is CASRAGQVGGQPQHF.

This chain connects TRBV30 to TRBJ1-6, with D possibly TRBD1 on 5 matching bases. Per germline, CDR1 GTSNPN and CDR2 SVGIG (reference sequence). The CDR3 extends over 17 amino acids. V was trimmed by 1 base and J by 7 bases, leaving 20 bases between them. The CDR3 region has the DNA TGTGCCTGGAGTGCCGACAGAGGCGCCCAAGCAAATTCACCCCTCCACTTT. Translated: CAWSADRGAQANSPLHF. Full variable domain (missing parts from reference TRBV30 and TRBJ1-6): SQTIHQWPATLVQPVGSPLSLECTVEGTSNPNLYWYRQAAGRGLQLLFYSVGIGQISSEVPQNLSASRPQDRQFILSSKKLLLSDSGFYLCAWSADRGAQANSPLHFGNGTRLTVT.

This clone was counted many times. The V gene is TRBV5-4, the J gene TRBJ2-3, with 12 bases lining up with TRBD2. CDR3 length equals 16 residues. The ends lost 4 bases at V and 2 bases at J; junction bases unmatched: 5. Germline V gene sequence: CDR1 SGHNT, CDR2 YYREEE (reference sequence). Here the CDR3 reads CASSARTSGATDTQYF. The CDR3 bases are TGTGCCAGCAGCGCCAGGACTAGCGGGGCCACAGATACGCAGTATTTT.

The rearrangement uses TRBV14 and TRBJ2-6; 10 bases line up with TRBD1. The CDR3 is 19 residues long. Germline CDR1 SGHDN, CDR2 FVKESK. Trimming cost V 4 bases and J 0 bases; bases outside gene matches: 9. CDR3 residues: CASSPDRGRTFSGANVLTF. CDR3 in DNA: TGTGCCAGCAGCCCCGACAGGGGGCGAACCTTCTCTGGGGCCAACGTCCTGACTTTC.

The chain recombines TRBV5-1 with TRBJ1-1, with D perhaps TRBD1 (5 bases). Trimming left V 4 bases short and J 3 bases short, with 16 bases between. CDR1 is SGHRS, CDR2 YFSETQ, per germline. This CDR3 is 15 amino acids long. In DNA, the CDR3 is TGCGCCAGCAGCCCTCAGGGACGCGGGGACACTGAAGCTTTCTTT. Its protein product is CASSPQGRGDTEAFF.